This T cell receptor beta chain stems from a study of shared clonotypes between healthy human individuals. The study's findings and limits: About 5% was the fraction of naive CD4 clonotypes found shared across a few donors.

CDR3 length equals 19 residues. Germline assignment: CDR1 SGHTA and CDR2 FQGNSA. The V gene end was trimmed by 2 bases and the J gene end by 2 bases; junction bases not matched to a gene: 13. Researchers divided each subset's genomic DNA evenly across several immunoSEQ plates. Some clones are missing from TCRdb's copy, which holds only in-frame ones; the method was immunoSEQ multiplex PCR. The repertoire holds some 2.1 million clones, with 85% to 95% as singletons. Details on this clone: Its antigen is not known.

The sample taken for sequencing was naive CD4+ T cells sorted from blood. Subset denoted: CD45RA+ positively selected. V usage is TRBV7-2 and J usage is TRBJ2-3; TRBD2 aligns across 10 bases. The source is a man aged 18 to 29 in good health. The CDR3 DNA reads TGTGCCAGCAGCTTATGGGCTAGCGGGAGCCTTTCGAACACAGATACGCAGTATTTT. Its protein product is CASSLWASGSLSNTDTQYF.